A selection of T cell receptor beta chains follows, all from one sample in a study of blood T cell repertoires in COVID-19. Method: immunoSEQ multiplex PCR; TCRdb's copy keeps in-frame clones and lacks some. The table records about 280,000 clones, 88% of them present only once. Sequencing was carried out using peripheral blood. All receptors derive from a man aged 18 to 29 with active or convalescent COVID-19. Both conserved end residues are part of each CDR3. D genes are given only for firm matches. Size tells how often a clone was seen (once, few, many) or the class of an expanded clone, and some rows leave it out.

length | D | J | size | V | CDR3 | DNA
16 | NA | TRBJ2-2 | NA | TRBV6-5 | CASSYAIGGRTGELFF | TGTGCCAGCAGTTACGCCATAGGGGGTAGGACCGGGGAGCTGTTTTTT
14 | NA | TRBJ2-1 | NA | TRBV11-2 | CASSSTSSYNEQFF | TGTGCCAGCAGCTCTACGAGCTCCTACAATGAGCAGTTCTTC
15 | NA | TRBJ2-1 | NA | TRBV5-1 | CASSLAGASYNEQFF | TGCGCCAGCAGCTTGGCAGGGGCCTCCTACAATGAGCAGTTCTTC
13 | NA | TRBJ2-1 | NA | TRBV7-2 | CASSFRTLNEQFF | TGTGCCAGCAGCTTCCGGACTCTTAATGAGCAGTTCTTC
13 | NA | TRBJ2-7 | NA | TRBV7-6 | CASSPYEFYEQYF | TGTGCCAGCAGCCCCTATGAGTTCTACGAGCAGTACTTC
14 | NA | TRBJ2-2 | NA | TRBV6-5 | CASSPPTSPGELFF | TGTGCCAGCAGTCCCCCTACTAGCCCCGGGGAGCTGTTTTTT
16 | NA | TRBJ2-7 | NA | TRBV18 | CASSPGGGPPLYEQYF | TGTGCCAGCTCACCGGGCGGGGGCCCCCCTCTGTACGAGCAGTACTTC
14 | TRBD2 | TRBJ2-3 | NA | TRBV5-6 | CASSLGLAGDTQYF | TGTGCCAGCAGCTTAGGACTAGCTGGAGATACGCAGTATTTT
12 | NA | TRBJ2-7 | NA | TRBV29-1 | CSVEQNPYEQYF | TGCAGCGTTGAACAGAACCCCTACGAGCAGTACTTC
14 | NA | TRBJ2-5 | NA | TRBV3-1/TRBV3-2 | CASSQVGREETQYF | TGTGCCAGCAGCCAAGTGGGCAGGGAAGAGACCCAGTACTTC
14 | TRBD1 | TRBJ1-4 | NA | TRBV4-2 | CASSRGTGPSRLFF | TGTGCCAGCAGTCGTGGGACAGGGCCCTCTAGGCTGTTTTTT
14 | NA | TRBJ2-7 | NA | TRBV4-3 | CASSPGEGSYEQYF | TGCGCCAGCAGCCCGGGCGAGGGCTCCTACGAGCAGTACTTC
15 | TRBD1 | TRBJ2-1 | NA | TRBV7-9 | CASSLDFGQGDEQFF | TGTGCCAGCAGCTTAGACTTCGGACAGGGCGATGAGCAGTTCTTC
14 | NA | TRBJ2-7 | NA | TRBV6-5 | CASSKGDVSYEQYF | TGTGCCAGCAGCAAGGGGGACGTCTCCTACGAGCAGTACTTC
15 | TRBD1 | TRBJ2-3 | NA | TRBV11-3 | CASSLGQASTDTQYF | TGTGCCAGCAGCTTGGGACAGGCTAGCACAGATACGCAGTATTTT
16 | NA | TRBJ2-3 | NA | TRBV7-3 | CASSPRALSFTDTQYF | TGTGCCAGCAGCCCGAGGGCACTCTCCTTCACAGATACGCAGTATTTT
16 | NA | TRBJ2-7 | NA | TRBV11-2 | CASSLDGVRRGSEQYF | TGTGCCAGCAGCTTGGACGGGGTCAGGAGAGGATCCGAGCAGTACTTC
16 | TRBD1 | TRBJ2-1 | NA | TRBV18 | CASSPLGQAGYNEQFF | TGTGCCAGCTCACCGCTTGGACAGGCGGGCTACAATGAGCAGTTCTTC
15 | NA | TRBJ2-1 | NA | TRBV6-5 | CASIPVRGAKNEQFF | TGTGCCAGCATCCCCGTCAGGGGCGCGAAAAATGAGCAGTTCTTC
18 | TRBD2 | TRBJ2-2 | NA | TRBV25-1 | CASSVLTSGGPNTGELFF | TGTGCCAGCAGTGTGCTGACTAGCGGGGGCCCGAACACCGGGGAGCTGTTTTTT
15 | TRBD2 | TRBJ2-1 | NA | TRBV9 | CASSVPSGGADEQFF | TGTGCCAGCAGCGTACCTAGCGGGGGGGCGGATGAGCAGTTCTTC
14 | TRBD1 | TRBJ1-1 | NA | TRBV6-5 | CASSGQGMDTEAFF | TGTGCCAGCAGCGGACAGGGAATGGACACTGAAGCTTTCTTT
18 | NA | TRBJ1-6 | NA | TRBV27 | CASSLSSSRQVGDSPLHF | TGTGCCAGCAGTTTATCTTCCTCCCGACAGGTTGGAGATTCACCCCTCCACTTT
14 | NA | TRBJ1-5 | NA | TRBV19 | CASSIAFGNQPQHF | TGTGCCAGTAGTATAGCTTTCGGGAATCAGCCCCAGCATTTT
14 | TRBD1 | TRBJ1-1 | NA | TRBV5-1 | CASSLDRGPTEAFF | TGCGCCAGCAGCTTGGACAGGGGGCCCACTGAAGCTTTCTTT
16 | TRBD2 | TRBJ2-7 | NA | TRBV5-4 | CASSPALLAGDYEQYF | TGTGCCAGCAGCCCCGCCCTCCTAGCGGGGGACTACGAGCAGTACTTC
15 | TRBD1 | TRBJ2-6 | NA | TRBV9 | CASSGGTAGANVLTF | TGTGCCAGCAGCGGAGGGACAGCTGGGGCCAACGTCCTGACTTTC
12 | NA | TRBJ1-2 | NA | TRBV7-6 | CASSLFGRGYTF | TGTGCCAGCAGCTTATTTGGGAGGGGCTACACCTTC
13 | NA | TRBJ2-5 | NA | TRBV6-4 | CASSGQPQETQYF | TGTGCCAGCAGCGGACAGCCCCAAGAGACCCAGTACTTC
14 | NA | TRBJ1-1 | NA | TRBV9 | CASSGSGVNTEAFF | TGTGCCAGCAGCGGCTCAGGGGTGAACACTGAAGCTTTCTTT
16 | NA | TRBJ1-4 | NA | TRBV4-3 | CASSESPQGTNEKLFF | TGCGCCAGCAGCGAAAGCCCACAGGGTACTAATGAAAAACTGTTTTTT
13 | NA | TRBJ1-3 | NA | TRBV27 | CASSPGSGNTIYF | TGTGCCAGCAGCCCAGGCTCTGGAAACACCATATATTTT
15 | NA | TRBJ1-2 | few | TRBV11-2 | CASSTPPRTLYGYTF | TGTGCCAGCAGTACCCCACCCCGGACACTTTATGGCTACACCTTC
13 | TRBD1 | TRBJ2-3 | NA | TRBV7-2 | CASSLTGLDTQYF | TGTGCCAGCAGTTTGACAGGGTTAGATACGCAGTATTTT
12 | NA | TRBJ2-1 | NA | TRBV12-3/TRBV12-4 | CASSFVTGEQFF | TGTGCCAGCAGTTTCGTCACGGGGGAGCAGTTCTTC
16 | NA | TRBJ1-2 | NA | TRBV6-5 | CASSYSGGTTNVGYTF | TGTGCCAGCAGTTACTCGGGGGGTACTACTAACGTGGGCTACACCTTC
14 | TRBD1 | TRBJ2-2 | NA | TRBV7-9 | CASSPDRGVGELFF | TGTGCCAGCAGCCCGGACAGGGGAGTCGGGGAGCTGTTTTTT
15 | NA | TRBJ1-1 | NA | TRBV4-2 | CASSQTGQSNTEAFF | TGTGCCAGCAGCCAAACCGGACAGTCGAACACTGAAGCTTTCTTT
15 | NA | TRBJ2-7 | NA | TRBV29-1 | CSAEGGPGPSYEQYF | TGCAGCGCCGAAGGGGGACCTGGTCCTTCCTACGAGCAGTACTTC
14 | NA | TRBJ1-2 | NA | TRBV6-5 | CASSPRGPNYGYTF | TGTGCCAGTAGTCCCAGGGGACCTAACTATGGCTACACCTTC